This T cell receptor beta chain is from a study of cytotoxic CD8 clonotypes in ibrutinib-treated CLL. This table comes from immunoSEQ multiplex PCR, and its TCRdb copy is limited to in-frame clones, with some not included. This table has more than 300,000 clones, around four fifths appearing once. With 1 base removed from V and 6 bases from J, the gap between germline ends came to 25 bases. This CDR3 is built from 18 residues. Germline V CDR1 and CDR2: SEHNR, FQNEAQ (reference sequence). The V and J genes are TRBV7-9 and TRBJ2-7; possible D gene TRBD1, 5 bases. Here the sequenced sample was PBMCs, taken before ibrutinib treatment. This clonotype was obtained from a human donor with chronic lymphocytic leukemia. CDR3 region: CASSLVTSKMGREGEQYF. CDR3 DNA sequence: TGTGCCAGCAGCTTAGTAACCTCGAAAATGGGCAGGGAAGGCGAGCAGTACTTC.